What follows are 21 T cell receptor beta chains derived from one specimen sequenced in a study of T-cell memory formation after mild COVID-19. TCRdb ran MiXCR on the 5' RACE reads and lists one entry per CDR3 protein. In the table there are around 410,000 distinct CDR3 sequences, around 22% of which are singletons. The sequenced sample consisted of PBMCs or a T cell subset sorted from them (not recorded which). Source of these receptors: an adult woman who had mild COVID-19 (a few samples of this study predate the infection). Cell type and time point are not known.

The rearrangement joins TRBV6-5 to TRBJ2-7; D possibly uses TRBD1 or TRBD2 (5 bases each). Trimming cost V 2 bases and J 1 base, with 18 bases left between them. Per the germline V gene, CDR1 is MNHEY and CDR2 is SVGAGI. This CDR3 has 17 amino acids. The CDR3 loop is CASSYSGTLRESYEQYF. The DNA of the CDR3 is TGTGCCAGCAGTTACAGTGGGACCCTCCGGGAATCCTACGAGCAGTACTTC.

This clonotype was recorded many times. The V call is TRBV27, the J call TRBJ2-5; 12 nucleotides agree with TRBD2. CDR1 MNHEY and CDR2 SMNVEV come from the germline V gene (reference sequence). The CDR3 has 17 amino acids. Losses at the gene ends were 6 bases for V and 4 bases for J; bases not matched to a gene: 12. This CDR3 is CASSTTSGSLFPETQYF. CDR3 coding DNA: TGTGCCAGCAGCACGACTAGCGGGAGCTTATTTCCAGAGACCCAGTACTTC.

This clonotype occurred a few times. The V call is TRBV7-2, the J call TRBJ1-6, with D uncertain. Trimming stripped 5 bases from V and 6 bases from J, with 8 bases between. The germline V gene has CDR1 SGHTA and CDR2 FQGNSA. The CDR3 covers 13 residues. In DNA form, the CDR3 reads TGTGCCAGCAGCGAATCGAGTAATTCACCCCTCCACTTT. Its translation is CASSESSNSPLHF.

This clonotype was detected only a few times. This CDR3 reads CASSSGLAGDGNEQFF. CDR3 nucleotides: TGTGCCAGCAGCTCGGGACTAGCGGGAGACGGCAATGAGCAGTTCTTC. The J gene is TRBJ2-1, the V gene TRBV7-8, with 14 nucleotides matching TRBD2. J lost 6 bases, V lost 4 bases, and 5 bases had no gene match. The CDR3 covers 16 residues. Germline values: CDR1 SGHVS, CDR2 FQNEAQ.

The V and J genes are TRBV7-9 and TRBJ2-1; 11 bases line up with TRBD2. Germline CDR1 is SEHNR and CDR2 is FQNEAQ (reference sequence). V was clipped by 6 bases and J by 0 bases; unmatched bases: 4. The CDR3 has 16 amino acids. DNA of the CDR3: TGTGCCAGCAGACCCACTAGCGGGAGCTCCTACAATGAGCAGTTCTTC. Translation: CASRPTSGSSYNEQFF.

This clonotype was detected a few times. The chain has TRBV14 and TRBJ2-3; no definite D call. V was shortened by 4 bases and J by 0 bases, with 11 bases between the two germline ends. CDR1 is SGHDN, CDR2 FVKESK, per germline. The CDR3 runs 15 residues. The CDR3 loop is CASSPRVGSTDTQYF. In nucleotides, the CDR3 is TGTGCCAGCAGCCCCCGCGTCGGTAGCACAGATACGCAGTATTTT.

The chain uses TRBV7-9 and TRBJ2-5, with D perhaps matching TRBD1 or TRBD2 (5 bases each). Germline assignment: CDR1 SEHNR and CDR2 FQNEAQ (reference sequence). V dropped 6 bases and J dropped 5 bases, with 13 bases sitting between them. This CDR3 is built from 13 residues. CDR3 nucleotide sequence: TGTGCCAGCAGGCTGAGGGGTGCGGAGACCCAGTACTTC. It codes for CASRLRGAETQYF.

This clonotype has a handful of counts. The V and J genes are TRBV7-9 and TRBJ1-1; D ambiguous. This CDR3 is 11 amino acids long. The V and J ends lost 2 bases and 11 bases respectively, with 9 bases between them. In germline, CDR1 is SEHNR, CDR2 FQNEAQ (reference sequence). CDR3 in DNA: TGTGCCAGCAGCTTAACCGAGGAGGCTTTCTTT. Amino acids: CASSLTEEAFF.

The chain links TRBV6-4 to TRBJ1-1; 12 bases agree with TRBD1. The CDR3 loop spans 14 amino acids. Trimming cost V 6 bases and J 1 base; bases outside gene matches: 0. In germline, CDR1 is MRHNA, CDR2 SNTAGT. CDR3 residues: CASRGQGANTEAFF. CDR3 DNA: TGTGCCAGCAGGGGACAGGGGGCGAACACTGAAGCTTTCTTT.

CDR3: CASGDRTGDNEQFF. In nucleotides, the CDR3 is TGTGCCAGTGGGGACAGGACAGGGGATAATGAGCAGTTCTTC. The chain combines TRBV6-6 with TRBJ2-1, with TRBD1 identical over 9 bases. The CDR3 runs to 14 residues. Germline V lookup: CDR1 MNHNY, CDR2 SVGAGI (reference sequence). Trimming at V came to 9 bases and at J to 7 bases, leaving 10 bases not matched to a gene.

This clonotype has more than one count but fewer than ten. The chain couples TRBV12-3 or TRBV12-4 to TRBJ2-4, with D possibly being TRBD1 (5 bases). Deletions cut 4 bases from V and 11 bases from J, with 12 bases between. This CDR3 region has 12 residues. CDR3 sequence: CASSSPLQVQYF. The CDR3 DNA is TGTGCCAGCAGTTCCCCCCTACAGGTTCAGTACTTC.

This clonotype was found a few times. The genes are TRBV20-1 and TRBJ2-1, with 10 bases fitting TRBD2. Germline V gene lookup returns CDR1 DFQATT and CDR2 SNEGSKA (reference sequence). The V gene end was trimmed by 4 bases and the J gene end by 3 bases; junction bases not matched to a gene: 6. CDR3 length equals 15 residues. The chain's CDR3 is CSATKREGLYNEQFF. CDR3 sequence (DNA): TGCAGTGCTACTAAGCGGGAGGGCCTCTACAATGAGCAGTTCTTC.

This clonotype was seen a few times. The chain uses TRBV4-3 and TRBJ2-3; 10 bases match TRBD2. The J segment lost 3 bases and the V segment lost 0 bases, leaving 6 bases of the junction unmatched. CDR1 LGHNA and CDR2 YSLEER come from the germline V gene. There are 17 residues in the CDR3. The CDR3 nucleotides are TGCGCCAGCAGCCAAGATGGGCTAGCGGGGGATACAGATACGCAGTATTTT. Translating gives CASSQDGLAGDTDTQYF.

V usage is TRBV6-6 and J usage is TRBJ2-1, with 10 bases aligning to TRBD1. This CDR3 contains 15 residues. The germline gives CDR1 MNHNY, CDR2 SVGAGI (reference sequence). V lost 5 bases and J lost 14; bases outside the gene matches: 15. The CDR3 protein is CASSPWDRGTLWEFF. The CDR3 nucleotides read TGTGCCAGCAGTCCCTGGGACAGGGGTACCCTCTGGGAGTTCTTC.

The chain carries TRBV20-1 and TRBJ2-7, with 8 bases matching TRBD2. The CDR3 covers 14 residues. After removal of 6 bases from V and 1 base from J, the junction contained 8 bases not matched to a gene. From germline, CDR1 is DFQATT and CDR2 SNEGSKA (reference sequence). CDR3 in amino acids: CSAVGRGASYEQYF. DNA of the CDR3: TGCAGTGCCGTCGGGCGGGGGGCTTCCTACGAGCAGTACTTC.

The chain joins TRBV27 to TRBJ1-4, with D perhaps TRBD1 (5 bases). CDR1 is MNHEY and CDR2 is SMNVEV in the germline V gene (reference sequence). The CDR3 sequence is 14 residues long. V gave up 3 bases and J gave up 3 bases, with 8 bases separating them. This chain's CDR3 is CASSFTGANEKLFF. The DNA for the CDR3 is TGTGCCAGCAGTTTTACGGGGGCTAATGAAAAACTGTTTTTT.

The CDR3 DNA follows: TGTGCCAGCAGCCAAGAGATCAGGACAGGGTCGCGTGGCTACACCTTC. Protein sequence: CASSQEIRTGSRGYTF. The V call is TRBV14, the J call TRBJ1-2, with 8 bases fitting TRBD1. CDR3 length equals 16 residues. Trimming took 0 bases from V and 7 from J; bases not matched to a gene: 10. Germline CDR1 reads SGHDN; CDR2 reads FVKESK.

This rearrangement joins TRBV20-1 to TRBJ2-7; tentatively, D is TRBD2 (7 bases). Germline values: CDR1 DFQATT, CDR2 SNEGSKA (reference sequence). V lost 4 bases and J lost 3, with 16 bases in between. This CDR3 comprises 14 residues. The CDR3 sequence: CSANAAGALYEQYF. The CDR3 region has the DNA TGCAGTGCTAATGCGGCGGGGGCCCTCTACGAGCAGTACTTC.

This chain links TRBV18 with TRBJ1-2; 12 bases line up with TRBD1. This CDR3 region has 15 residues. Trimming removed 0 bases from V and 8 bases from J; junction bases left unmatched: 4. Germline CDR1 is KGHSH and CDR2 is LQKENI. The CDR3 loop reads CASSPPSGTGGGYTF. The CDR3 nucleotides are TGTGCCAGCTCACCACCGTCCGGGACAGGGGGCGGCTACACCTTC. Together with reference TRBV18 and TRBJ1-2, the CDR3 gives the full variable domain: NAGVMQNPRHLVRRRGQEARLRCSPMKGHSHVYWYRQLPEEGLKFMVYLQKENIIDESGMPKERFSAEFPKEGPSILRIQQVVRGDSAAYFCASSPPSGTGGGYTFGSGTRLTVV.

This clonotype was counted many times. The chain employs TRBV5-1 and TRBJ2-2; 13 nucleotides agree with TRBD2. CDR1 is SGHRS, CDR2 YFSETQ, per germline. After removal of 4 bases from V and 7 bases from J, the junction contained 1 base not matched to a gene. The CDR3 runs 14 residues. The CDR3 DNA reads TGCGCCAGCAGCCGACTAGCGGGAGGCGGGGAGCTGTTTTTT. Amino acids: CASSRLAGGGELFF.

V is TRBV27 and J is TRBJ2-7; 7 positions match TRBD2. In germline, CDR1 is MNHEY, CDR2 SMNVEV (reference sequence). The CDR3 extends over 13 amino acids. V was clipped by 8 bases and J by 3 bases; unmatched bases: 7. For the CDR3, the DNA is TGTGCCAGCTCGGGTGGACTAGGCTACGAGCAGTACTTC. Translation: CASSGGLGYEQYF.